The sequence of this T cell receptor beta chain was determined in a study of response to subunit inactivated influenza vaccine. This clonotype was observed a few times. Via MiXCR, TCRdb re-called the RT-PCR reads, giving one row per CDR3 protein. Of 600,000 to 850,000 distinct CDR3 sequences in the sample, 12% to 15% were seen once. The sample in question was PBMCs from blood, obtained less than 15 days before vaccination. The receptor's source is a man aged 50 to 60 who received an inactivated influenza vaccine.

CDR3 DNA: TGTGCCAGCAGCCAAGAGAGCTATGCCGGTGAGCAGTTCTTC. This translates into CASSQESYAGEQFF. The J gene is TRBJ2-1, the V gene TRBV3-1; no clear D gene. V lost 0 bases and J 9 bases, leaving 12 bases between the germline ends. The germline V gene encodes CDR1 LGHDT and CDR2 YNNKEL (reference sequence). The CDR3 has 14 amino acids.